These T cell receptor beta chains were read from a single sample in a study of beta chain features in type 1 diabetes. Profiled with immunoSEQ multiplex PCR; TCRdb holds only in-frame clones, not every one. The profile shows roughly 240,000 clones, 68% of them singletons. The sequenced sample was naive CD4+ T cells from blood. The source is a man aged 25-45 years in good health. CDR3s include the opening cysteine and the closing phenylalanine or tryptophan. A D gene is named only where the DNA matches it firmly. The listing skips clone size in some rows; elsewhere it reads once, few, many or a size class.

v_call: TRBV29-1
clone_size: .
d_call: .
j_call: TRBJ2-7
cdr3_nt: TGCAGCGTGGCTATGGGGACCGCGTCCTACGAGCAGTACTTC
cdr3_aa: CSVAMGTASYEQYF

v_call: TRBV6-5
clone_size: .
d_call: .
j_call: TRBJ2-5
cdr3_nt: TGTGCCAGCACTCACCTTGAGACCCAGTACTTC
cdr3_aa: CASTHLETQYF

v_call: TRBV30
clone_size: .
d_call: .
j_call: TRBJ2-5
cdr3_nt: TGTGCCTGGAATAGCCGAGAGACCCAGTACTTC
cdr3_aa: CAWNSRETQYF

v_call: TRBV4-3
clone_size: .
d_call: TRBD2
j_call: TRBJ2-3
cdr3_nt: TGCGCCAGCAGCCCTGGACTAGCTTCCGCAGATACGCAGTATTTT
cdr3_aa: CASSPGLASADTQYF

v_call: TRBV6-5
clone_size: .
d_call: .
j_call: TRBJ2-2
cdr3_nt: TGTGCCAGCAGTTACCTCAGGGGTAGGAGCACCGGGGAGCTGTTTTTT
cdr3_aa: CASSYLRGRSTGELFF

v_call: TRBV5-4
clone_size: few
d_call: .
j_call: TRBJ2-2
cdr3_nt: TGTGCCAGCAGCTTCCCACCCAACACCGGGGAGCTGTTTTTT
cdr3_aa: CASSFPPNTGELFF

v_call: TRBV5-1
clone_size: .
d_call: .
j_call: TRBJ2-3
cdr3_nt: TGCGCCAGCAGCTTGGCCACCGGAGGTCCAGATACGCAGTATTTT
cdr3_aa: CASSLATGGPDTQYF

v_call: TRBV29-1
clone_size: .
d_call: TRBD1
j_call: TRBJ2-5
cdr3_nt: TGCAGCGTTCGACAGGGGGCAGGGGAAGGGCACTTC
cdr3_aa: CSVRQGAGEGHF

v_call: TRBV30
clone_size: .
d_call: .
j_call: TRBJ2-7
cdr3_nt: TGTGCCTGGAGGGTTTCCTACGAGCAGTACTTC
cdr3_aa: CAWRVSYEQYF

v_call: TRBV29-1
clone_size: .
d_call: .
j_call: TRBJ2-7
cdr3_nt: TGCAGCGGAGGGAACTTCAACGAGCAGTACTTC
cdr3_aa: CSGGNFNEQYF

v_call: TRBV6-6
clone_size: .
d_call: TRBD1
j_call: TRBJ2-5
cdr3_nt: TGTGCCAGCAGAGGGCCGGGACAGGGTTTCGAGACCCAGTACTTC
cdr3_aa: CASRGPGQGFETQYF

v_call: TRBV6-5
clone_size: .
d_call: TRBD2
j_call: TRBJ2-1
cdr3_nt: TGTGCCAGCAGAACTAGCGGGAGTTACAATGAGCAGTTCTTC
cdr3_aa: CASRTSGSYNEQFF

v_call: TRBV29-1
clone_size: few
d_call: .
j_call: TRBJ1-1
cdr3_nt: TGCAGCGTACTGGGCGGGAACACTGAAGCTTTCTTT
cdr3_aa: CSVLGGNTEAFF

v_call: TRBV28
clone_size: .
d_call: .
j_call: TRBJ2-4
cdr3_nt: TGTGCCAGCAGTTCCCCTTCGGGTACTCCAGCCAAAAACATTCAGTACTTC
cdr3_aa: CASSSPSGTPAKNIQYF

v_call: TRBV10-3
clone_size: few
d_call: TRBD2
j_call: TRBJ2-1
cdr3_nt: TGTGCCATCAGACTAGCGGGAGCATCCTACAATGAGCAGTTCTTC
cdr3_aa: CAIRLAGASYNEQFF

v_call: TRBV15
clone_size: .
d_call: .
j_call: TRBJ2-3
cdr3_nt: TGTGCCACCAGCAGAGTGGGGAACGGCGATACGCAGTATTTT
cdr3_aa: CATSRVGNGDTQYF

v_call: TRBV10-3
clone_size: .
d_call: .
j_call: TRBJ2-5
cdr3_nt: TGTGCCATCAGTCCAGGTGCCAAAGAGACCCAGTACTTC
cdr3_aa: CAISPGAKETQYF

v_call: TRBV25-1
clone_size: few
d_call: .
j_call: TRBJ2-7
cdr3_nt: TGTGCCAGCAGTGAAGTCTGGCTCTACGAGCAGTACTTC
cdr3_aa: CASSEVWLYEQYF

v_call: TRBV4-3
clone_size: few
d_call: TRBD2
j_call: TRBJ2-7
cdr3_nt: TGCGCCAGCAGCCCCGGGACTAGCGGAACCTACGAGCAGTACTTC
cdr3_aa: CASSPGTSGTYEQYF

v_call: TRBV9
clone_size: once
d_call: .
j_call: TRBJ1-5
cdr3_nt: TGTGCCAGCAGCGTAGCGGGTCTAGGCAATCAGCCCCAGCATTTT
cdr3_aa: CASSVAGLGNQPQHF

v_call: TRBV28
clone_size: .
d_call: TRBD2
j_call: TRBJ2-5
cdr3_nt: TGTGCCAGCAGTCCTCGGTGGGGAGGGGCGACCCAGTACTTC
cdr3_aa: CASSPRWGGATQYF

v_call: TRBV6-5
clone_size: .
d_call: .
j_call: TRBJ2-5
cdr3_nt: TGTGCCAGCAGTCGACGGTTACAAGAGACCCAGTACTTC
cdr3_aa: CASSRRLQETQYF

v_call: TRBV19
clone_size: .
d_call: TRBD1
j_call: TRBJ1-6
cdr3_nt: TGTGCCAGCTCGGGACAGGGGGATAATTCACCCCTCCACTTT
cdr3_aa: CASSGQGDNSPLHF

v_call: TRBV30
clone_size: once
d_call: .
j_call: TRBJ1-5
cdr3_nt: TGTGCCTGGAGTGGGCAAGGGAATCAGCCCCAGCATTTT
cdr3_aa: CAWSGQGNQPQHF

v_call: TRBV30
clone_size: few
d_call: .
j_call: TRBJ2-3
cdr3_nt: TGTGCCTGGAGTGACCGGGGCAGTTACACAGATACGCAGTATTTT
cdr3_aa: CAWSDRGSYTDTQYF

v_call: TRBV30
clone_size: .
d_call: TRBD2
j_call: TRBJ2-1
cdr3_nt: TGTGCCTGGAGTCGGCTAGCGGCTCGCTCCTACAATGAGCAGTTCTTC
cdr3_aa: CAWSRLAARSYNEQFF

v_call: TRBV5-1
clone_size: few
d_call: .
j_call: TRBJ2-4
cdr3_nt: TGCGCCTCCAAAGTCAGGAGTGGAAGAGACATTCAGTACTTC
cdr3_aa: CASKVRSGRDIQYF

v_call: TRBV7-2
clone_size: once
d_call: .
j_call: TRBJ2-3
cdr3_nt: TGTGCCAGCAGCCCTCGGGCAGGGGTGTCCGATACGCAGTATTTT
cdr3_aa: CASSPRAGVSDTQYF

v_call: TRBV7-9
clone_size: few
d_call: .
j_call: TRBJ2-7
cdr3_nt: TGTGCCAGCAGCTTGAGGACAGACCACTCCTACGAGCAGTACTTC
cdr3_aa: CASSLRTDHSYEQYF

v_call: TRBV5-1
clone_size: few
d_call: .
j_call: TRBJ2-1
cdr3_nt: TGCGCCAGCAGCTTGGAGCGGAGCTCCTACAATGAGCAGTTCTTC
cdr3_aa: CASSLERSSYNEQFF

v_call: TRBV4-1
clone_size: .
d_call: .
j_call: TRBJ1-2
cdr3_nt: TGCGCCAGCAGCCAAGCGTGGAAGTATGGCTACACCTTC
cdr3_aa: CASSQAWKYGYTF

v_call: TRBV2
clone_size: .
d_call: .
j_call: TRBJ2-1
cdr3_nt: TGTGCCAGCAGTGAAGAGGATTGGGTTACCTCCTACAATGAGCAGTTCTTC
cdr3_aa: CASSEEDWVTSYNEQFF

v_call: TRBV30
clone_size: few
d_call: .
j_call: TRBJ2-3
cdr3_nt: TGTGCCTGGAGTGTAAGCCGTAGCACAGATACGCAGTATTTT
cdr3_aa: CAWSVSRSTDTQYF

v_call: TRBV9
clone_size: .
d_call: .
j_call: TRBJ1-5
cdr3_nt: TGTGCCAGCAGCGTAGACGGGAATCAGCCCCAGCATTTT
cdr3_aa: CASSVDGNQPQHF

v_call: TRBV29-1
clone_size: few
d_call: .
j_call: TRBJ2-1
cdr3_nt: TGCAGCGTTGAAAAAATATACAATGAGCAGTTCTTC
cdr3_aa: CSVEKIYNEQFF